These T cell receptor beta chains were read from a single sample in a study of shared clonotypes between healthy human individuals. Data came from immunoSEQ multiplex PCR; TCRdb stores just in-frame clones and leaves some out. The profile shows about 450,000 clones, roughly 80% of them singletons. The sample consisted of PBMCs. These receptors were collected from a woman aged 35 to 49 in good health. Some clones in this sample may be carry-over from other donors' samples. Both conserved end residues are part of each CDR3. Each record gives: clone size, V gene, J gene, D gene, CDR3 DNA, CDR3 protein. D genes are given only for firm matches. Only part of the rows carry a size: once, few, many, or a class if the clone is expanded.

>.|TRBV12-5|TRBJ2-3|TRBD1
TGTGCTAGTGGTCAGGACAGGGTTACGCAGTATTTT
CASGQDRVTQYF
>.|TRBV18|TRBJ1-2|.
TGTGCCAGCTCACCCTGGACAGCTTTCTATGGCTACACCTTC
CASSPWTAFYGYTF
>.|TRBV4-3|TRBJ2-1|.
TGCGCCAGCAGCCAAGTCGGGGGCGGAGTCCACAATGAGCAGTTCTTC
CASSQVGGGVHNEQFF
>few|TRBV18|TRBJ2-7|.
TGTGCCAGCTCACCTTCTGGCGGCACGTCCTACGAGCAGTACTTC
CASSPSGGTSYEQYF
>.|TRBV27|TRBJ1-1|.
TGTGCCAGCAGTCCAGTGAGTCGGGCTGAAGCTTTCTTT
CASSPVSRAEAFF
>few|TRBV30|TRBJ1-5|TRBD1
TGTGCCTGGAGTGCCGGGACAGGTAATCAGCCCCAGCATTTT
CAWSAGTGNQPQHF
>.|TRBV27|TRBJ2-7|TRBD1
TGTGCCAGCAGGCGTCCGGGACAGAGCTACGAGCAGTACTTC
CASRRPGQSYEQYF
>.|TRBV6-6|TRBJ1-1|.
TGTGCCAGCAGAACCGGTGATGAAGCTTTCTTT
CASRTGDEAFF
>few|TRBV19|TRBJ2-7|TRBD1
TGTGCCAGTGGCCGGGACAGGGGGCGCGGGCAGCAGTACTTC
CASGRDRGRGQQYF
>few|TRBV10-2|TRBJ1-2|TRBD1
TGCGCCAGCACCCCACAGGGGGACTATGGCTACACCTTC
CASTPQGDYGYTF
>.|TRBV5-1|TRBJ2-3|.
TGCGCCAGCAGCTTGGAGGGGGCAGATACGCAGTATTTT
CASSLEGADTQYF
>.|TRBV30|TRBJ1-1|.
TGTGCCTTCACAGGTCGCACTCGGATGAACACTGAAGCTTTCTTT
CAFTGRTRMNTEAFF
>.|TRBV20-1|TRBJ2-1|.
TGCAGTGCCCGAGTTGTCAATGAGCAGTTCTTC
CSARVVNEQFF
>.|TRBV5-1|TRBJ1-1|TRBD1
TGCGCCAGCAGCTTGGCCCTCGGACAGGGGGCGGCTTTCTTT
CASSLALGQGAAFF
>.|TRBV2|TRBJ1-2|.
TGTGCCAGCAGACGGGACCAAGGTTCCTATGGCTACACCTTC
CASRRDQGSYGYTF
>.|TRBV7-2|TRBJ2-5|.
TGTGCCAGCAGCTTAGTGCCCGGGCTTGGGGGAGAGACCCAGTACTTC
CASSLVPGLGGETQYF
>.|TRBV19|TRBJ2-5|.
TGTGCCAGTAGCAGCCCCGGACTATTAGAGACCCAGTACTTC
CASSSPGLLETQYF
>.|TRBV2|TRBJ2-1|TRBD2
TGTGCCAGCAGTGAAGCATTAGCGGGAGGGAATGAGCAGTTCTTC
CASSEALAGGNEQFF
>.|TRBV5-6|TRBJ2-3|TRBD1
TGTGCCAGCAGCCTCCCGGACAGGGGAAGTACAGATACGCAGTATTTT
CASSLPDRGSTDTQYF
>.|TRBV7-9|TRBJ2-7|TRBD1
TGTGCCAGCAGCACCACTGACAGGGCAAACGAGCAGTACTTC
CASSTTDRANEQYF
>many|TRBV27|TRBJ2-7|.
TGTGCCAGCAGTTTTGATCGGCGAACCTACGAGCAGTACTTC
CASSFDRRTYEQYF
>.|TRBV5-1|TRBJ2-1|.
TGCGCCAGCAGCTTGGGGAATTACAATGAGCAGTTCTTC
CASSLGNYNEQFF
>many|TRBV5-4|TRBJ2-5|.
TGTGCCAGCAGCCCGGATGGACAGAAAGAGACCCAGTACTTC
CASSPDGQKETQYF
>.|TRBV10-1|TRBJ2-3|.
TGCGCCAGCAGTGGGACATTCGGGGATACGCAGTATTTT
CASSGTFGDTQYF
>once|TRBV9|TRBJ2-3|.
TGTGCCAGCAGCGAGTCGGCTAGCTTTGCAGATACGCAGTATTTT
CASSESASFADTQYF
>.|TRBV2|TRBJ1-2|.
TGTGCCAGCAGTGCAGGAAGGGGCGAAAATGGCTACACCTTC
CASSAGRGENGYTF